This TCR beta chain was captured by sequencing in a study of identical twins. Study findings and constraints: Low generation-probability sequences were in excess among twin-shared out-of-frame alpha sequences. The abundant beta clonotypes from cord blood had fewer insertions, and memory repertoires had none of this.

A note on this clonotype: As yet, its antigen is unknown.

Unique molecular identifiers were present on cDNA, and template switching added a universal primer site. TCRdb ran MiXCR on the 5' RACE reads and lists one entry per CDR3 protein. The repertoire has about 200,000 distinct CDR3 sequences, around a tenth of them found once; the top ten carry roughly 5%. Trimming stripped 3 bases from V and 4 bases from J, with 12 bases between. This CDR3 has 14 residues. CDR1 is KGHSH, CDR2 LQKENI, per germline. Sequencing was done on a sample of memory (CD45RO+) T cells sorted from blood. This chain uses TRBV18 with TRBJ1-1; weak D call: TRBD1 (6 bases). This clonotype originated in a woman in her late teens or twenties in good health. CDR3 nucleotides: TGTGCCAGCTCACCTCGGGAGGGGGGCACTGAAGCTTTCTTT. Encoded protein: CASSPREGGTEAFF.